A selection of T cell receptor beta chains follows, all from one sample in a study of shared clonotypes between healthy human individuals. Generated by immunoSEQ multiplex PCR, the TCRdb table keeps only in-frame clones and is missing some. The sample has approximately 980,000 clones; over 75% are singletons. Sequenced: memory CD4+ T cells sorted from blood. The receptors come from a young man in good health. CDR3s include the opening cysteine and the closing phenylalanine or tryptophan. The D gene is left open where the match is weak. Only part of the rows carry a size: once, few, many, or a class if the clone is expanded.

abundance: once
d_gene: TRBD2
v_gene: TRBV5-1
j_gene: TRBJ2-2
CDR3aa: CASILAPGGLGELFF
CDR3nt: TGCGCCAGCATTCTCGCTCCGGGAGGGCTTGGGGAGCTGTTTTTT

abundance: NA
d_gene: TRBD1
v_gene: TRBV7-8
j_gene: TRBJ2-7
CDR3aa: CASSSGQKRRYEQYF
CDR3nt: TGTGCCAGCAGCTCGGGACAGAAACGGCGATACGAGCAGTACTTC

abundance: NA
d_gene: NA
v_gene: TRBV7-8
j_gene: TRBJ2-7
CDR3aa: CASSQSPGEQYF
CDR3nt: TGTGCCAGCAGCCAATCTCCCGGCGAGCAGTACTTC

abundance: NA
d_gene: NA
v_gene: TRBV12-5
j_gene: TRBJ1-1
CDR3aa: CASHLSGDTEAFF
CDR3nt: TGTGCTAGCCACCTATCTGGGGATACTGAAGCTTTCTTT

abundance: NA
d_gene: NA
v_gene: TRBV27
j_gene: TRBJ1-2
CDR3aa: CASSPEEGRTGAYTF
CDR3nt: TGTGCCAGCAGCCCGGAGGAGGGGCGAACGGGAGCCTACACCTTC

abundance: few
d_gene: TRBD1
v_gene: TRBV30
j_gene: TRBJ1-2
CDR3aa: CAWSSQGAGSGYTF
CDR3nt: TGTGCCTGGAGTTCCCAGGGGGCGGGCTCTGGCTACACCTTC

abundance: NA
d_gene: NA
v_gene: TRBV6-5
j_gene: TRBJ1-6
CDR3aa: CASSYYIQDSPLHF
CDR3nt: TGTGCCAGCAGTTACTACATACAGGATTCACCCCTCCACTTT

abundance: NA
d_gene: NA
v_gene: TRBV11-2
j_gene: TRBJ2-3
CDR3aa: CASSLEIGIGTQYF
CDR3nt: TGTGCCAGCAGCTTGGAGATCGGCATCGGTACGCAGTATTTT

abundance: NA
d_gene: TRBD1
v_gene: TRBV28
j_gene: TRBJ2-2
CDR3aa: CASRPQGVLAGELFF
CDR3nt: TGTGCCAGCAGACCCCAGGGGGTTTTGGCCGGGGAGCTGTTTTTT

abundance: NA
d_gene: NA
v_gene: TRBV5-4
j_gene: TRBJ2-3
CDR3aa: CASSRRSGPSTDTQYF
CDR3nt: TGTGCCAGCAGTCGACGCAGCGGGCCTAGCACAGATACGCAGTATTTT

abundance: NA
d_gene: TRBD1
v_gene: TRBV30
j_gene: TRBJ1-5
CDR3aa: CAWSEQGGQPQHF
CDR3nt: TGTGCCTGGAGTGAACAGGGGGGTCAGCCCCAGCATTTT

abundance: NA
d_gene: NA
v_gene: TRBV6-5
j_gene: TRBJ2-1
CDR3aa: CASSTGQTSYNEQFF
CDR3nt: TGTGCCAGCAGCACTGGACAGACCTCCTACAATGAGCAGTTCTTC

abundance: once
d_gene: TRBD2
v_gene: TRBV7-2
j_gene: TRBJ2-1
CDR3aa: CASSPQASGGTEQFF
CDR3nt: TGTGCCAGCAGCCCCCAGGCTAGCGGGGGGACTGAGCAGTTCTTC

abundance: few
d_gene: NA
v_gene: TRBV6-4
j_gene: TRBJ1-1
CDR3aa: CASSFDEGSEAFF
CDR3nt: TGTGCCAGCAGCTTCGACGAAGGGTCTGAAGCTTTCTTT

abundance: NA
d_gene: TRBD2
v_gene: TRBV4-3
j_gene: TRBJ2-3
CDR3aa: CASSAGGDTDTQYF
CDR3nt: TGCGCCAGCAGCGCGGGAGGGGACACAGATACGCAGTATTTT

abundance: NA
d_gene: NA
v_gene: TRBV5-5
j_gene: TRBJ2-5
CDR3aa: CASSLGQAETQYF
CDR3nt: TGTGCCAGCAGCTTGGGACAGGCGGAGACCCAGTACTTC

abundance: few
d_gene: NA
v_gene: TRBV2
j_gene: TRBJ2-1
CDR3aa: CASGETGEQFF
CDR3nt: TGTGCCAGCGGGGAAACTGGTGAGCAGTTCTTC

abundance: many
d_gene: NA
v_gene: TRBV6-6
j_gene: TRBJ1-2
CDR3aa: CASSYTLQGNYGYTF
CDR3nt: TGTGCCAGCAGTTACACCTTGCAGGGGAACTATGGCTACACCTTC

abundance: NA
d_gene: NA
v_gene: TRBV30
j_gene: TRBJ2-7
CDR3aa: CAWSVERASEQYF
CDR3nt: TGTGCCTGGAGTGTAGAGCGAGCCTCCGAGCAGTACTTC

abundance: NA
d_gene: NA
v_gene: TRBV7-2
j_gene: TRBJ2-1
CDR3aa: CASNHGYNEQFF
CDR3nt: TGTGCCAGTAATCACGGCTACAATGAGCAGTTCTTC

abundance: NA
d_gene: NA
v_gene: TRBV7-6
j_gene: TRBJ2-2
CDR3aa: CASSLGGRNTGELFF
CDR3nt: TGTGCCAGCAGCTTAGGGGGGCGTAACACCGGGGAGCTGTTTTTT

abundance: NA
d_gene: NA
v_gene: TRBV5-4
j_gene: TRBJ2-3
CDR3aa: CASTFWGKASTDTQYF
CDR3nt: TGTGCCAGCACCTTTTGGGGGAAAGCAAGCACAGATACGCAGTATTTT

abundance: NA
d_gene: TRBD1
v_gene: TRBV6-1
j_gene: TRBJ1-5
CDR3aa: CASSDGTGIYQPQHF
CDR3nt: TGTGCCAGCAGTGACGGGACAGGGATTTATCAGCCCCAGCATTTT

abundance: NA
d_gene: TRBD2
v_gene: TRBV7-2
j_gene: TRBJ2-7
CDR3aa: CASSRSGSTDEQYF
CDR3nt: TGTGCCAGCAGCCGTAGCGGGAGTACCGACGAGCAGTACTTC

abundance: few
d_gene: TRBD1
v_gene: TRBV19
j_gene: TRBJ1-5
CDR3aa: CASGDRENQPQHF
CDR3nt: TGTGCCAGTGGGGACAGGGAGAATCAGCCCCAGCATTTT

abundance: NA
d_gene: TRBD1
v_gene: TRBV7-3
j_gene: TRBJ2-7
CDR3aa: CASSFGTENTQYF
CDR3nt: TGTGCCAGCAGCTTTGGGACAGAGAATACGCAGTACTTC

abundance: NA
d_gene: NA
v_gene: TRBV5-1
j_gene: TRBJ2-4
CDR3aa: CASSSGGTGLAKNIQYF
CDR3nt: TGCGCCAGCAGCTCCGGGGGAACCGGGTTAGCCAAAAACATTCAGTACTTC

abundance: NA
d_gene: TRBD1
v_gene: TRBV10-3
j_gene: TRBJ1-5
CDR3aa: CAISEWEGASNQPQHF
CDR3nt: TGTGCCATCAGTGAATGGGAGGGGGCAAGCAATCAGCCCCAGCATTTT

abundance: NA
d_gene: NA
v_gene: TRBV19
j_gene: TRBJ1-1
CDR3aa: CASSIGGMNTEAFF
CDR3nt: TGTGCCAGTAGTATTGGCGGAATGAACACTGAAGCTTTCTTT

abundance: NA
d_gene: NA
v_gene: TRBV9
j_gene: TRBJ1-2
CDR3aa: CASSVQGVYGYTF
CDR3nt: TGTGCCAGCAGCGTACAGGGAGTCTATGGCTACACCTTC

abundance: NA
d_gene: NA
v_gene: TRBV9
j_gene: TRBJ1-6
CDR3aa: CASSVVGSNNSPLHF
CDR3nt: TGTGCCAGCAGCGTAGTGGGCAGTAATAATTCACCCCTCCACTTT

abundance: NA
d_gene: TRBD2
v_gene: TRBV30
j_gene: TRBJ2-7
CDR3aa: CAWRGLAGGRHYEQYF
CDR3nt: TGTGCCTGGAGGGGATTAGCGGGAGGACGTCACTACGAGCAGTACTTC

abundance: many
d_gene: NA
v_gene: TRBV19
j_gene: TRBJ2-7
CDR3aa: CASTLGPYGYEQYF
CDR3nt: TGTGCCAGTACTCTGGGCCCCTACGGATACGAGCAGTACTTC

abundance: once
d_gene: TRBD2
v_gene: TRBV2
j_gene: TRBJ2-1
CDR3aa: CASRPLANYNEQFF
CDR3nt: TGTGCCAGCAGGCCACTAGCGAATTACAATGAGCAGTTCTTC

abundance: many
d_gene: TRBD2
v_gene: TRBV4-2
j_gene: TRBJ2-7
CDR3aa: CASSVSLAVSGEDYF
CDR3nt: TGTGCCAGCAGCGTCTCCCTAGCGGTCTCGGGGGAAGACTACTTC

abundance: NA
d_gene: NA
v_gene: TRBV19
j_gene: TRBJ1-5
CDR3aa: CASKASSAGNQPQHF
CDR3nt: TGTGCCAGTAAGGCAAGTTCGGCCGGCAATCAGCCCCAGCATTTT

abundance: NA
d_gene: TRBD1
v_gene: TRBV10-1
j_gene: TRBJ1-1
CDR3aa: CASSESRTGGLTEAFF
CDR3nt: TGCGCCAGCAGTGAGTCCCGGACAGGGGGCCTCACTGAAGCTTTCTTT

abundance: NA
d_gene: NA
v_gene: TRBV6-1
j_gene: TRBJ2-7
CDR3aa: CASNSQAYEQYF
CDR3nt: TGTGCCAGCAACTCACAGGCCTACGAGCAGTACTTC

abundance: NA
d_gene: NA
v_gene: TRBV10-1
j_gene: TRBJ2-2
CDR3aa: CASSESIGAGELFF
CDR3nt: TGCGCCAGCAGTGAGTCGATCGGGGCCGGGGAGCTGTTTTTT

abundance: NA
d_gene: NA
v_gene: TRBV19
j_gene: TRBJ2-1
CDR3aa: CASVRGPYNEQFF
CDR3nt: TGTGCCAGTGTGCGAGGGCCCTACAATGAGCAGTTCTTC

abundance: once
d_gene: NA
v_gene: TRBV7-2
j_gene: TRBJ1-2
CDR3aa: CASSLRRRYGYTF
CDR3nt: TGTGCCAGCAGCTTACGACGGCGCTATGGCTACACCTTC

abundance: NA
d_gene: NA
v_gene: TRBV5-5
j_gene: TRBJ2-5
CDR3aa: CASSSHGVIQETQYF
CDR3nt: TGTGCCAGCAGCTCGCACGGGGTAATACAAGAGACCCAGTACTTC

abundance: NA
d_gene: TRBD1
v_gene: TRBV29-1
j_gene: TRBJ2-7
CDR3aa: CSVAPLQGAGYEQYF
CDR3nt: TGCAGCGTTGCCCCTTTACAGGGGGCGGGCTACGAGCAGTACTTC

abundance: NA
d_gene: NA
v_gene: TRBV5-1
j_gene: TRBJ1-4
CDR3aa: CASSSSSRNEKLFF
CDR3nt: TGCGCCAGCAGCTCGAGCAGTAGGAATGAAAAACTGTTTTTT

abundance: NA
d_gene: NA
v_gene: TRBV6-1
j_gene: TRBJ1-2
CDR3aa: CASKDYGYTF
CDR3nt: TGTGCCAGTAAGGACTATGGCTACACCTTC

abundance: many
d_gene: NA
v_gene: TRBV7-8
j_gene: TRBJ1-1
CDR3aa: CASSLALGREAFF
CDR3nt: TGTGCCAGCAGCTTAGCTCTAGGACGTGAAGCTTTCTTT

abundance: NA
d_gene: NA
v_gene: TRBV7-9
j_gene: TRBJ1-6
CDR3aa: CASSRSGSPLHF
CDR3nt: TGTGCCAGCAGTCGGTCAGGTTCACCCCTCCACTTT

abundance: NA
d_gene: NA
v_gene: TRBV5-1
j_gene: TRBJ2-2
CDR3aa: CASSPSGTGELFF
CDR3nt: TGCGCCAGCAGCCCCTCCGGGACCGGGGAGCTGTTTTTT

abundance: once
d_gene: TRBD1
v_gene: TRBV7-6
j_gene: TRBJ2-7
CDR3aa: CASSLVAQGVQYF
CDR3nt: TGTGCCAGCAGCTTAGTGGCCCAGGGGGTGCAGTACTTC

abundance: NA
d_gene: NA
v_gene: TRBV9
j_gene: TRBJ2-3
CDR3aa: CASSPPGGTDTQYF
CDR3nt: TGTGCCAGCAGCCCCCCTGGAGGTACAGATACGCAGTATTTT

abundance: few
d_gene: NA
v_gene: TRBV15
j_gene: TRBJ2-3
CDR3aa: CATSREKGMSTDTQYF
CDR3nt: TGTGCCACCAGCAGGGAGAAAGGGATGAGCACAGATACGCAGTATTTT

abundance: NA
d_gene: TRBD1
v_gene: TRBV7-2
j_gene: TRBJ2-7
CDR3aa: CASSLGLDREHEQYF
CDR3nt: TGTGCCAGCAGCTTAGGCCTAGACAGGGAACACGAGCAGTACTTC

abundance: NA
d_gene: NA
v_gene: TRBV29-1
j_gene: TRBJ2-1
CDR3aa: CSVERQLYEQFF
CDR3nt: TGCAGCGTTGAGCGGCAGTTATATGAGCAGTTCTTC

abundance: NA
d_gene: TRBD1
v_gene: TRBV7-7
j_gene: TRBJ2-5
CDR3aa: CASSLGGTGQETQYF
CDR3nt: TGTGCTAGCAGCTTAGGAGGGACAGGGCAAGAGACCCAGTACTTC

abundance: few
d_gene: NA
v_gene: TRBV15
j_gene: TRBJ1-5
CDR3aa: CATSRDQTGNQPQHF
CDR3nt: TGTGCCACCAGCAGAGATCAAACAGGCAATCAGCCCCAGCATTTT